This TCR beta chain is drawn from a study of blood T cell repertoires in COVID-19. The CDR3 length is 16 residues. Original processing notes: The assay estimated nucleated cells by amplifying reference gene primers. Produced via immunoSEQ multiplex PCR; TCRdb's table is partial and in-frame only. The V and J calls and clone size were taken over from that table, and D and trimming were inferred from the DNA. Of fewer than 35,000 clones detected, roughly 90% appear once; the ten largest clones hold 3% to 4.5%. Sequencing input: peripheral blood. This chain links TRBV21-1 with TRBJ2-1; TRBD1, the D gene given by the table, was not confirmed from the DNA. TRBV21-1 represents a pseudogene. The sequence was obtained from a man aged 60-69 years with acute or convalescent COVID-19. CDR3 bases: TGTGCCAGCAGCAAAGCGGAGGACAGAGTAAGCAATGAGCAGTTCTTC. This codes for CASSKAEDRVSNEQFF.